This T cell receptor (beta chain) was obtained from a study of patients and donors after allogeneic stem cell transplantation. TCRdb itself ran the RT-PCR reads through MiXCR, one entry per CDR3 protein. The table records about 960,000 distinct CDR3 sequences, 15% to 20% of them present only once. This clonotype was seen more than once but under ten times. Germline V gene sequence: CDR1 LGHNA, CDR2 YSLEER. The CDR3 totals 16 residues. The V gene lost 0 bases and the J gene lost 1 base, with 13 bases spanning the gap. The rearrangement joins TRBV4-3 to TRBJ2-7; D uncertain. This clonotype was obtained from a human donor who was either an allogeneic HSCT recipient or a stem cell or donor lymphocyte infusion donor (not recorded which). It is not recorded whose cells these are; they may come from a transplant donor. The sample was blood, either unsorted or a sorted T cell fraction (not recorded which). The CDR3 DNA follows: TGCGCCAGCAGCCAAGACAGGTACTCCAGTTCCTACGAGCAGTACTTC. Its protein product is CASSQDRYSSSYEQYF.